These T cell receptor beta chains were read from a single sample in a study of blood T cell repertoires in COVID-19. TCRdb's copy holds only in-frame clones and misses some; the assay was immunoSEQ multiplex PCR. The data contain 150,000 to 200,000 clones, roughly 85% of them singletons. Sequences were obtained from peripheral blood. Every receptor here comes from a woman in her 30s with acute or convalescent COVID-19. Both conserved end residues are part of each CDR3. The D gene is left open where the match is weak. Clone size is not always given. Where it is, it says once, few, many or a class for expanded clones.

TRBD1	NA	TRBJ1-1	TRBV3-1/TRBV3-2	TGTGCCAGCAGGCTACAGGGGAGGACTGAAGCTTTCTTT	CASRLQGRTEAFF
NA	NA	TRBJ2-5	TRBV3-1/TRBV3-2	TGTGCCAGCAGCCAACAGGGGTATGAGACCCAGTACTTC	CASSQQGYETQYF
NA	few	TRBJ1-4	TRBV27	TGTGCCAGCAGTTTAGCGCGGGGTGGCGAAAAACTGTTTTTT	CASSLARGGEKLFF
NA	NA	TRBJ2-3	TRBV28	TGTGCCAGCGAGGGAGTCGACAGCACAGATACGCAGTATTTT	CASEGVDSTDTQYF
NA	NA	TRBJ2-7	TRBV6-5	TGTGCCAGCAGTCCACATGGACAACCCTACGAGCAGTACTTC	CASSPHGQPYEQYF
NA	NA	TRBJ1-1	TRBV6-2/TRBV6-3	TGTGCCAGCAGTTACCGGGAGAGAAGGACTGAAGCTTTCTTT	CASSYRERRTEAFF
NA	NA	TRBJ2-7	TRBV27	TGTGCCAGCAGCCAGGGTCGAGAGCAGTACTTC	CASSQGREQYF
TRBD1	NA	TRBJ2-7	TRBV13	TGTGCCAGCAGCCCGGGACAGGGAACGGGAGAGCAGTACTTC	CASSPGQGTGEQYF
NA	NA	TRBJ2-1	TRBV3-1/TRBV3-2	TGTGCCAGCAGCCAAGATTTTCTAACCACCGATGAGCAGTTCTTC	CASSQDFLTTDEQFF
NA	NA	TRBJ2-7	TRBV28	TGTGCCAGCAGTTTTTCCATCCTAGGGGCCTACGAGCAGTACTTC	CASSFSILGAYEQYF
NA	NA	TRBJ2-2	TRBV11-3	TGTGCCAGCAGCAGTCCAGGCGGGGAGCTGTTTTTT	CASSSPGGELFF
NA	NA	TRBJ2-1	TRBV6-5	TGTGCCAGCAGTTACGTTAACTCCTACAATGAGCAGTTCTTC	CASSYVNSYNEQFF
NA	NA	TRBJ1-1	TRBV7-3	TGTGCCAGCAGCTTAGGGAGTTTCGGGACTGAAGCTTTCTTT	CASSLGSFGTEAFF
NA	NA	TRBJ1-2	TRBV7-2	TGTGCCAGCAGCCCCAGGGGCCGCCGTGATGGCTACACCTTC	CASSPRGRRDGYTF
NA	NA	TRBJ2-2	TRBV18	TGTGCCAGCTCTCAGGGAACAGGCTGGGAGCTGTTTTTT	CASSQGTGWELFF
TRBD2	NA	TRBJ2-1	TRBV5-1	TGCGCCAGCAGCCAGGGGACTAGCGGGGCCAATGAGCAGTTCTTC	CASSQGTSGANEQFF
TRBD2	once	TRBJ2-2	TRBV6-4	TGTGCCAGCAGTGACTCGCCGGGACTAGCGGGGGGAGCGAACACCGGGGAGCTGTTTTTT	CASSDSPGLAGGANTGELFF
TRBD2	NA	TRBJ2-1	TRBV4-2	TGTGCCAGCAGTCACGAGATTAGCGGGAGATATGAGCAGTTCTTC	CASSHEISGRYEQFF
TRBD1	NA	TRBJ2-3	TRBV12-5	TGTGCTAGTGGTTTGGGGACAGGAGGCACAGATACGCAGTATTTT	CASGLGTGGTDTQYF
NA	NA	TRBJ2-1	TRBV4-2	TGTGCCAGCAGCCAGGATACAGGGAGCAATGAGCAGTTCTTC	CASSQDTGSNEQFF
NA	NA	TRBJ1-2	TRBV7-2	TGTGCCAGCAGCTCCGACAGAATTTCGGGCTACACCTTC	CASSSDRISGYTF
TRBD2	NA	TRBJ2-5	TRBV3-1/TRBV3-2	TGTGCCAGCAGCCGATCCCGGACTAGCGGGAGCAGTGAGACCCAGTACTTC	CASSRSRTSGSSETQYF
NA	NA	TRBJ2-6	TRBV15	TGTGCCACCAGCCCCAGTGCCAGGGGTTCTGGGGCCAACGTCCTGACTTTC	CATSPSARGSGANVLTF
TRBD1	NA	TRBJ2-5	TRBV14	TGTGCCAGCAGCCATAGTGACAGGGGGCTGGGAGAGACCCAGTACTTC	CASSHSDRGLGETQYF
TRBD1	NA	TRBJ2-7	TRBV30	TGTGCCTGGAGTTCCGGGACAGGGCTCGACGAGCAGTACTTC	CAWSSGTGLDEQYF
TRBD2	NA	TRBJ2-1	TRBV7-7	TGTGCCAGCAGCCGGGGGACTAGCGGGGGGACCTACAATGAGCAGTTCTTC	CASSRGTSGGTYNEQFF
NA	NA	TRBJ2-4	TRBV3-1/TRBV3-2	TGTGCCAGCAGCCAACGGGGGCGGGAGAACATTCAGTACTTC	CASSQRGRENIQYF
NA	NA	TRBJ2-1	TRBV2	TGTGCCACTAGGGGCCAGACAAGCTCCTACAATGAGCAGTTCTTC	CATRGQTSSYNEQFF
TRBD1	NA	TRBJ1-1	TRBV27	TGTGCCAGCAGTTTTGCAGGGGGGACTGAAGCTTTCTTT	CASSFAGGTEAFF
NA	NA	TRBJ2-7	TRBV27	TGTGCCAGCAGTTTAGGGGGCCTATACGAGCAGTACTTC	CASSLGGLYEQYF
TRBD1	NA	TRBJ1-5	TRBV27	TGTGCCAGCAGCAAAGGGACAGGGATATGGAATCAGCCCCAGCATTTT	CASSKGTGIWNQPQHF
TRBD1	NA	TRBJ1-6	TRBV19	TGTGCCAGTAGCTATGACAGGGGATCAAGGTCACCCCTCCACTTT	CASSYDRGSRSPLHF
NA	NA	TRBJ1-6	TRBV7-2	TGTGCCAGCTCGCGAGCTTTTTCACCCCTCCACTTT	CASSRAFSPLHF
TRBD2	NA	TRBJ2-1	TRBV27	TGTGCCAGCAGTTTGGGACTAGCGGGTTACAATGAGCAGTTCTTC	CASSLGLAGYNEQFF
TRBD2	NA	TRBJ2-1	TRBV4-3	TGCGCCAGCAGCCAGGCTAGGACTAGTGCGCAGTTCTTC	CASSQARTSAQFF
TRBD1	NA	TRBJ2-6	TRBV5-6	TGTGCCAGCAGCGTGCCGGGACAGGGAGACTCTGGGGCCAACGTCCTGACTTTC	CASSVPGQGDSGANVLTF
TRBD1	NA	TRBJ1-2	TRBV29-1	TGCAGCGTTGAAGATTCAGGGACAGGGGGCGGCTACACCTTC	CSVEDSGTGGGYTF
TRBD2	NA	TRBJ2-3	TRBV5-1	TGCGCCAGCAGCCAGGGAGGGCCTGCAGATACGCAGTATTTT	CASSQGGPADTQYF
TRBD1	NA	TRBJ1-2	TRBV4-1	TGCGCCAGCAGCCAAGCGGGCCGGGACAGGGCGCTTTACACCTTC	CASSQAGRDRALYTF
NA	NA	TRBJ1-5	TRBV10-3	TGTGCCATCTCAACCGGTAGGGGGGGGCGAGAAGTCGGCAAAAGCAATCAGCCCCAGCATTTT	CAISTGRGGREVGKSNQPQHF
NA	NA	TRBJ2-7	TRBV2	TGTGCCAGCACCCGGGATAACGTAGACGGTGGCGAGCAGTACTTC	CASTRDNVDGGEQYF
TRBD2	once	TRBJ2-2	TRBV7-9	TGTGCCAGCAGCCCACGGGGGGGGGCCAACACCGGGGAGCTGTTTTTT	CASSPRGGANTGELFF
NA	NA	TRBJ1-2	TRBV7-9	TGTGCCAGCAGCCGGACCGGGACACCCAACTATGGCTACACCTTC	CASSRTGTPNYGYTF